Relative to its sample, the clone carrying this T cell receptor beta chain is medium-sized (0.01 to 0.1%). Its antigen is unknown. This CDR3 contains 15 residues. V lost 4 bases and J lost 1, with 13 bases in between. Germline V gene sequence: CDR1 MNHEY, CDR2 SVGAGI. Treatment was busulfan-fludarabine conditioning, a marrow graft, and cyclophosphamide on days +3 and +4. Sequenced by immunoSEQ multiplex PCR; TCRdb stores in-frame clones only, minus some. The record shows some 870 clones for this sample, with no singletons present. The record originates from a study of T cells after posttransplantation cyclophosphamide. Points from the study as a whole: Skin or GI-infiltrating T cells shared few TRB sequences with blood. Later blood repertoires were often dominated by clones from the donor CD8+ memory compartment.

This receptor was identified in a male patient between 25 and 39 years old who received an allogeneic stem cell transplant from a related donor, was CMV-positive, and had no GVHD. T cells may partly derive from the graft donor. The chain recombines TRBV6-5 with TRBJ1-1; D not certain. Sequenced material: PBMCs, taken after allogeneic stem cell transplant with posttransplant cyclophosphamide. CDR3 region: CASSFYQAPNTEAFF. CDR3 nucleotides: TGTGCCAGCAGTTTCTATCAGGCCCCGAACACTGAAGCTTTCTTT.